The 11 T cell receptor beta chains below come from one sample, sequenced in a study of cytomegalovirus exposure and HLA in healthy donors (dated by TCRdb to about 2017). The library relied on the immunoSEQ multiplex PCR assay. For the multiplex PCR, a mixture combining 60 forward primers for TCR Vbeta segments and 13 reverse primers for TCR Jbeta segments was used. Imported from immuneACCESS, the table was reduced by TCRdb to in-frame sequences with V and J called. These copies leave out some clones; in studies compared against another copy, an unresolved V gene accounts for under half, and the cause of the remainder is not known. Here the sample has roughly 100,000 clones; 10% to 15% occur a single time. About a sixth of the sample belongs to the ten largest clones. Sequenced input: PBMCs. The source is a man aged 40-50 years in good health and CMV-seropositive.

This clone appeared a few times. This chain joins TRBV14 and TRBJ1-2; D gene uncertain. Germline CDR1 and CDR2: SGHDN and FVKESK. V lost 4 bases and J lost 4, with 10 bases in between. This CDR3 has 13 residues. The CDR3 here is CASSLRKLYGYTF. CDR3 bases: TGTGCCAGCAGCCTGAGGAAGCTCTATGGCTACACCTTC.

Here the CDR3 reads CASTSLGQGHTEAFF. The CDR3, as DNA: TGTGCCAGTACGTCTCTGGGACAGGGTCACACTGAAGCTTTCTTT. The gene calls are TRBV27 and TRBJ1-1, with 9 bases identical to TRBD1. V lost 9 bases to trimming and J lost 3 bases; unmatched junction nucleotides: 11. Germline V lookup: CDR1 MNHEY, CDR2 SMNVEV (reference sequence). The CDR3 extends over 15 amino acids.

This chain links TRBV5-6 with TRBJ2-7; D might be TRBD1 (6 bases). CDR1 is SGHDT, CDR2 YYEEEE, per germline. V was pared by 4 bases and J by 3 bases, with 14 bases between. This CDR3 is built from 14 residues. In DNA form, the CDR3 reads TGTGCCAGCAGCCGTACCGGGACAATCTACGAGCAGTACTTC. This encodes CASSRTGTIYEQYF.

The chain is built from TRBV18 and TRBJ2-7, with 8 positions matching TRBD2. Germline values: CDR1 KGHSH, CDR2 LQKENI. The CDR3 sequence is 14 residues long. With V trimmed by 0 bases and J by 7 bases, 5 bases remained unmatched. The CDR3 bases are TGTGCCAGCTCACCACCGGGACTAGTGAGTGAGCAGTACTTC. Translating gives CASSPPGLVSEQYF. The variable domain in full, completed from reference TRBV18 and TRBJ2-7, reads NAGVMQNPRHLVRRRGQEARLRCSPMKGHSHVYWYRQLPEEGLKFMVYLQKENIIDESGMPKERFSAEFPKEGPSILRIQQVVRGDSAAYFCASSPPGLVSEQYFGPGTRLTVT.

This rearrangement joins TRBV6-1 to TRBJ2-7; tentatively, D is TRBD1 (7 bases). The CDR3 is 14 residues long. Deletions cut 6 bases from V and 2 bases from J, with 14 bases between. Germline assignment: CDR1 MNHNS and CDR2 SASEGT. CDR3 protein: CASRGGQVTYEQYF. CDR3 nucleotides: TGTGCCAGCAGGGGAGGACAGGTTACCTACGAGCAGTACTTC.

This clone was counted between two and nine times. This CDR3 reads CAIRGGGGSYNEQFF. DNA of the CDR3: TGTGCCATCCGGGGGGGAGGAGGCTCCTACAATGAGCAGTTCTTC. The chain employs TRBV10-3 and TRBJ2-1; 8 positions match TRBD2. CDR3 length: 15 amino acids. CDR1 and CDR2 (germline): ENHRY, SYGVKD. V dropped 8 bases and J dropped 0; count of bases not matched to a gene: 6.

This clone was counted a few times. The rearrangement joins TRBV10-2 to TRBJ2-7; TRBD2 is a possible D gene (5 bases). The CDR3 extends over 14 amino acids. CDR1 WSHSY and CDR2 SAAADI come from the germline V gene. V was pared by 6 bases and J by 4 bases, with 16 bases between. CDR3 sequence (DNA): TGCGCCAGCAGCTCACCTAGCCGCAGTTACGAGCAGTACTTC. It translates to CASSSPSRSYEQYF.

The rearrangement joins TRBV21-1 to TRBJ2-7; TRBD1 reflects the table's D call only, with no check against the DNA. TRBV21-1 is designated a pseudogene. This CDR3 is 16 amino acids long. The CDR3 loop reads CASSTNPSGHYYEQYF. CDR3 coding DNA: TGTGCCAGCAGCACGAATCCCTCCGGACACTACTACGAGCAGTACTTC.

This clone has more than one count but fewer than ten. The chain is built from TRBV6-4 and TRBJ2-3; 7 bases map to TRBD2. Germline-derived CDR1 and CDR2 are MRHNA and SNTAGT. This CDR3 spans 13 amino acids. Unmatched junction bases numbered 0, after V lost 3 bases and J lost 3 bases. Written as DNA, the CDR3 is TGTGCCAGCAGTGAGCGGGAGACAGATACGCAGTATTTT. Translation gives CASSERETDTQYF.

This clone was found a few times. The CDR3 DNA sequence: TGTGCCAGTAGTTGGCAGGTGGGTCAGCCCCAGCATTTT. It is translated as CASSWQVGQPQHF. V and J are TRBV19 and TRBJ1-5; D gene uncertain. The CDR3 is made up of 13 amino acids. Trimming removed 5 bases at V and 6 bases at J, with 11 bases between. Germline V CDR1 and CDR2: LNHDA, SQIVND (reference sequence).

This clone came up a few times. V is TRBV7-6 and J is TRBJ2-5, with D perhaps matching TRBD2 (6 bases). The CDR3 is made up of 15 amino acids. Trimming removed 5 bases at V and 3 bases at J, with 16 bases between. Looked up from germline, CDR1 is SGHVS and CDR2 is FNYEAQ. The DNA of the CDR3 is TGTGCCAGCAGCCCCCAGGGCGGGGCCGAAGAGACCCAGTACTTC. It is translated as CASSPQGGAEETQYF.